The 31 T cell receptor beta chains given below trace back to one sample, sequenced in a study of cytomegalovirus exposure and HLA in healthy donors (dated by TCRdb to 2017 to 2019). The method was the immunoSEQ multiplex PCR assay. TCRdb obtained this table from immuneACCESS and retained in-frame rearrangements with V and J assigned. These tables miss some clones; where compared with another copy, unresolved V genes account for less than half of the shortfall, and the remainder is unexplained. Here the sample has 100,000 or so clones; roughly 84% occur a single time. The ten top clones hold approximately 6.3% of the sample. The material sequenced was PBMCs. The receptor source for this set is a man in his late teens or twenties in good health and CMV-seropositive.

The V gene is TRBV4-1, the J gene TRBJ2-7, with 11 bases that match TRBD2. J gave up 6 bases and V 3 bases, and 10 bases lay outside the gene matches. The CDR3 has 16 residues. CDR1 is MGHRA and CDR2 is YSYEKL in the germline V gene. The CDR3 DNA sequence: TGCGCCAGCAGCCACCCAATTAGCGGGGGGGCGGGCGAGCAGTACTTC. This sequence encodes CASSHPISGGAGEQYF.

The table lists this clone with a few counts. V usage is TRBV28 and J usage is TRBJ2-7, with 12 bases fitting TRBD2. Trimming at V came to 4 bases and at J to 7 bases, leaving 8 bases not matched to a gene. CDR3 length: 15 amino acids. CDR1 is MDHEN and CDR2 is SYDVKM in the germline V gene. CDR3 nucleotide sequence: TGTGCCAGCAGTTCCTCTAGCGGGAGGGTAGGAGAGCAGTACTTC. Its translation is CASSSSSGRVGEQYF.

The chain uses TRBV9 and TRBJ1-3, with a weak D call TRBD1 (5 bases). Germline V lookup: CDR1 SGDLS, CDR2 YYNGEE. V was trimmed by 0 bases and J by 2 bases, leaving 12 bases between them. This CDR3 spans 16 amino acids. The chain's CDR3 is CASSVEPGLTGNTIYF. DNA of the CDR3: TGTGCCAGCAGCGTAGAACCAGGGTTGACTGGAAACACCATATATTTT.

The V and J genes are TRBV19 and TRBJ1-1; 7 bases line up with TRBD1. The CDR3 is 14 amino acids. Germline V gene sequence: CDR1 LNHDA, CDR2 SQIVND (reference sequence). Trimming at V came to 0 bases and at J to 4 bases, leaving 2 bases not matched to a gene. CDR3 sequence (DNA): TGTGCCAGTAGTATAGATTACAGGGGCACTGAAGCTTTCTTT. Its protein product is CASSIDYRGTEAFF.

This rearrangement joins TRBV7-9 to TRBJ2-3, with 8 bases aligning to TRBD2. After removal of 5 bases from V and 4 bases from J, the junction contained 8 bases not matched to a gene. CDR1 and CDR2 (germline): SEHNR, FQNEAQ (reference sequence). CDR3 length: 15 residues. The CDR3: CASSIEGLASDTQYF. CDR3 DNA: TGTGCCAGCAGCATAGAAGGACTAGCTTCAGATACGCAGTATTTT.

This rearrangement joins TRBV6-1 to TRBJ2-7; 8 nucleotides match TRBD1. This CDR3 region has 14 residues. Trimming removed 3 bases from V and 3 bases from J; junction bases left unmatched: 4. Per the germline V gene, CDR1 is MNHNS and CDR2 is SASEGT. The DNA for the CDR3 is TGTGCCAGCAGTGAGCAGGGGGCATTCTACGAGCAGTACTTC. Its translation: CASSEQGAFYEQYF.

This chain joins TRBV11-3 and TRBJ1-2; 8 nucleotides line up with TRBD1. The V and J ends lost 5 bases and 2 bases, in that order; junction bases with no gene match: 4. This CDR3 is 14 amino acids long. Looked up from germline, CDR1 is SGHNT and CDR2 is YENEEA. CDR3 sequence reads: CASSPRTGNYGYTF. The CDR3 nucleotides are TGTGCCAGCAGCCCAAGGACAGGGAACTATGGCTACACCTTC.

The rearrangement uses TRBV7-3 and TRBJ2-1, with 7 bases aligning to TRBD1. The CDR3 loop spans 17 amino acids. After removal of 5 bases from V and 4 bases from J, the junction contained 14 bases not matched to a gene. Germline assignment: CDR1 SGHTA and CDR2 FQGTGA. The CDR3 sequence is CASSATPTGLPYNEQFF. The CDR3 nucleotides read TGTGCCAGCAGCGCGACCCCGACAGGGTTACCGTACAATGAGCAGTTCTTC. The full variable domain, rest sourced from reference TRBV7-3 and TRBJ2-1, is GAGVSQTPSNKVTEKGKYVELRCDPISGHTALYWYRQSLGQGPEFLIYFQGTGAADDSGLPNDRFFAVRPEGSVSTLKIQRTERGDSAVYLCASSATPTGLPYNEQFFGPGTRLTVL.

V usage is TRBV5-4 and J usage is TRBJ2-2, with a possible D match to TRBD2 (6 bases). The CDR3 contains 16 residues. V lost 0 bases to trimming and J lost 7 bases, with 16 bases between them. CDR1 and CDR2 from the germline V gene are SGHNT and YYREEE (reference sequence). In DNA, the CDR3 is TGTGCCAGCAGCTTGGGGGGCGGGACTTTCCGCGGGGAGCTGTTTTTT. Translated: CASSLGGGTFRGELFF.

The V and J genes are TRBV25-1 and TRBJ2-3, with TRBD2 matching 9 bases. Germline CDR1 and CDR2: MGHDK and SYGVNS. This CDR3 is built from 15 residues. The V gene end was trimmed by 6 bases and the J gene end by 3 bases; junction bases not matched to a gene: 7. CDR3 amino acids: CASSSSSGATDTQYF. DNA for the CDR3: TGTGCCAGCAGCTCCTCTAGCGGGGCTACAGATACGCAGTATTTT.

The rearrangement joins TRBV4-2 to TRBJ2-5; D is unclear. The CDR3 totals 15 residues. Trimming shortened V by 0 bases and J by 2 bases, and 10 bases separated the two germline ends. Per germline, CDR1 LGHNA and CDR2 YNFKEQ. CDR3 protein: CASSQDSAQQETQYF. Written as DNA, the CDR3 is TGTGCCAGCAGCCAAGACTCTGCGCAACAAGAGACCCAGTACTTC.

The J gene is TRBJ2-7, the V gene TRBV27, with a possible D match to TRBD1 (6 bases). V dropped 4 bases and J dropped 3 bases, with 13 bases sitting between them. The germline CDR1 and CDR2 sequences are MNHEY and SMNVEV (reference sequence). The CDR3 covers 14 residues. DNA of the CDR3: TGTGCCAGCAGTTGGTCCGGACAGAACTACGAGCAGTACTTC. This encodes CASSWSGQNYEQYF.

This clone was detected only a few times. The rearrangement joins TRBV6-5 to TRBJ2-6; D is ambiguous. The CDR3 totals 15 residues. V dropped 4 bases and J dropped 0 bases, with 7 bases sitting between them. Looked up from germline, CDR1 is MNHEY and CDR2 is SVGAGI. CDR3 loop: CASSFESSGANVLTF. The CDR3 DNA is TGTGCCAGCAGTTTTGAGAGCTCTGGGGCCAACGTCCTGACTTTC.

The V gene is TRBV28, the J gene TRBJ2-3; 7 nucleotides match TRBD2. CDR1 is MDHEN and CDR2 is SYDVKM in the germline V gene. The CDR3 length is 14 residues. V lost 8 bases, J lost 0 bases, and 5 bases stayed unmatched. For the CDR3, the DNA is TGTGCCAGCGGAGCGGGACCCAGCACAGATACGCAGTATTTT. Amino acids: CASGAGPSTDTQYF.

The chain uses TRBV5-4 and TRBJ2-7; 9 bases align to TRBD1. Trimming removed 4 bases from V and 7 bases from J; junction bases left unmatched: 9. Germline CDR1 is SGHNT and CDR2 is YYREEE (reference sequence). The CDR3 runs 14 residues. The CDR3 is CASSRDRALGEQYF. DNA for the CDR3: TGTGCCAGCAGCCGGGACAGGGCGCTCGGGGAGCAGTACTTC.

In DNA, the CDR3 is TGTGCCAGCTCACCGGTAGGGGAGAACACTGAAGCTTTCTTT. Protein product: CASSPVGENTEAFF. The J gene is TRBJ1-1, the V gene TRBV18; TRBD1 is a possible D gene (5 bases). The germline CDR1 and CDR2 sequences are KGHSH and LQKENI. The CDR3 covers 14 residues. V lost 3 bases and J lost 1, with 9 bases in between.

This clone has just a few counts. This chain uses TRBV19 with TRBJ2-7, with D possibly TRBD2 on 6 matching bases. This CDR3 contains 14 residues. CDR1 LNHDA and CDR2 SQIVND come from the germline V gene (reference sequence). With 3 bases removed from V and 1 base from J, the gap between germline ends came to 10 bases. CDR3 coding DNA: TGTGCCAGTAGTATCGCTAGCGCGTCCTACGAGCAGTACTTC. Its protein is CASSIASASYEQYF.

Written as DNA, the CDR3 is TGTGCCAGCAGCCCCAATAGCGGGGTGAGCACAGATACGCAGTATTTT. Translated, it gives CASSPNSGVSTDTQYF. This rearrangement joins TRBV11-3 to TRBJ2-3; 8 nucleotides align to TRBD2. Germline V CDR1 and CDR2: SGHNT, YENEEA. This CDR3 contains 16 residues. Losses at the gene ends were 5 bases for V and 0 bases for J; bases not matched to a gene: 7. Full variable domain (outside the CDR3, taken from reference TRBV11-3 and TRBJ2-3): EAGVVQSPRYKIIEKKQPVAFWCNPISGHNTLYWYLQNLGQGPELLIRYENEEAVDDSQLPKDRFSAERLKGVDSTLKIQPAELGDSAVYLCASSPNSGVSTDTQYFGPGTRLTVL.

V usage is TRBV27 and J usage is TRBJ1-2; 10 bases are shared with TRBD1. This CDR3 region has 16 residues. CDR1 MNHEY and CDR2 SMNVEV come from the germline V gene (reference sequence). The J segment lost 4 bases and the V segment lost 5 bases, leaving 10 bases of the junction unmatched. The DNA of the CDR3 is TGTGCCAGCAGTCCCCGACAGGGGGCGATGCTCTATGGCTACACCTTC. The encoded protein is CASSPRQGAMLYGYTF.

This clone was seen a single time. CDR3 sequence: CASSLAAGGGYEQYF. The CDR3 DNA is TGTGCCAGCAGTTTAGCAGCGGGAGGTGGTTACGAGCAGTACTTC. This chain uses TRBV27 with TRBJ2-7; 9 bases fit TRBD2. The CDR3 consists of 15 residues. The germline V gene encodes CDR1 MNHEY and CDR2 SMNVEV (reference sequence). The V gene end was trimmed by 2 bases and the J gene end by 4 bases; junction bases not matched to a gene: 6.

This clone has a single count. This chain links TRBV6-1 with TRBJ1-5, with TRBD1 identical over 7 bases. J lost 0 bases, V lost 3 bases, and 2 bases had no gene match. Germline V gene lookup returns CDR1 MNHNS and CDR2 SASEGT. The CDR3 consists of 15 residues. The CDR3 sequence is CASSEGTVSNQPQHF. The CDR3 DNA reads as TGTGCCAGCAGTGAGGGGACAGTTAGCAATCAGCCCCAGCATTTT.

CDR3 amino acids: CASSWPGQGPNEQFF. The CDR3 DNA reads TGTGCCAGCAGTTGGCCGGGACAGGGTCCCAATGAGCAGTTCTTC. The J gene is TRBJ2-1, the V gene TRBV6-5, with TRBD1 identical over 9 bases. The CDR3 is 15 residues long. CDR1 MNHEY and CDR2 SVGAGI come from the germline V gene. Germline trimming cut 4 bases from V and 6 bases from J; bases unmatched to any gene: 7.

The CDR3 sequence: CASSVSGLNTGELFF. DNA of the CDR3: TGTGCCAGCAGCGTTAGCGGTCTGAACACCGGGGAGCTGTTTTTT. This rearrangement joins TRBV9 to TRBJ2-2, with D tentatively TRBD2 (6 bases). This CDR3 has 15 amino acids. V was trimmed by 2 bases and J by 1 base, leaving 9 bases between them. From germline, CDR1 is SGDLS and CDR2 YYNGEE. Looking up the rest from reference TRBV9 and TRBJ2-2 gives the full variable domain: DSGVTQTPKHLITATGQRVTLRCSPRSGDLSVYWYQQSLDQGLQFLIQYYNGEERAKGNILERFSAQQFPDLHSELNLSSLELGDSALYFCASSVSGLNTGELFFGEGSRLTVL.

The rearrangement links TRBV7-9 to TRBJ2-7, with 8 bases fitting TRBD1. Germline trimming cut 5 bases from V and 3 bases from J; bases unmatched to any gene: 9. Germline V gene data show CDR1 as SEHNR and CDR2 as FQNEAQ (reference sequence). This CDR3 region has 15 residues. In DNA, the CDR3 is TGTGCCAGCAGCCTCACAGGGGGAAACCTCTACGAGCAGTACTTC. Translation: CASSLTGGNLYEQYF.

The chain uses TRBV5-4 and TRBJ2-5, with D maybe TRBD1 (5 bases). The length of the CDR3 is 13 residues. Germline V gene data show CDR1 as SGHNT and CDR2 as YYREEE (reference sequence). The V gene lost 4 bases and the J gene lost 4 bases, with 11 bases spanning the gap. The CDR3 region is CASSKEGAETQYF. The CDR3 coding sequence is TGTGCCAGCAGCAAGGAAGGGGCAGAGACCCAGTACTTC.

The rearrangement joins TRBV6-1 to TRBJ2-7; 7 bases match TRBD1. V dropped 8 bases and J dropped 4; count of bases not matched to a gene: 14. The germline CDR1 and CDR2 sequences are MNHNS and SASEGT. This CDR3 contains 15 residues. CDR3 bases: TGTGCCAGCTTAGGGTTAGGGACAGAGGAATACGAGCAGTACTTC. Translated: CASLGLGTEEYEQYF.

The chain employs TRBV5-1 and TRBJ2-2, with a possible D match to TRBD2 (6 bases). V was pared by 4 bases and J by 2 bases, with 12 bases between. The CDR3 is made up of 15 amino acids. The germline V gene encodes CDR1 SGHRS and CDR2 YFSETQ. In DNA, the CDR3 is TGCGCCAGCAGCGGACCAGGACTAAACACCGGGGAGCTGTTTTTT. Amino acids: CASSGPGLNTGELFF.

This chain joins TRBV15 and TRBJ1-5, with D possibly TRBD1 on 6 matching bases. This CDR3 comprises 20 residues. Trimming stripped 0 bases from V and 4 bases from J, with 25 bases between. CDR1 is LNHNV and CDR2 is YYDKDF in the germline V gene (reference sequence). The CDR3 nucleotides are TGTGCCACCAGCAGAGATCTCGAGAAAGTTTGGGACATAGCAAATCAGCCCCAGCATTTT. Translated: CATSRDLEKVWDIANQPQHF.

This rearrangement joins TRBV19 to TRBJ1-1, with D hard to call. The V end was cut by 6 bases, the J end by 0 bases, with 14 bases between. CDR1 LNHDA and CDR2 SQIVND come from the germline V gene (reference sequence). The CDR3 consists of 15 residues. The CDR3 nucleotides read TGTGCCAGTAGAGGCTCCGGGTCGGTGAACACTGAAGCTTTCTTT. Protein sequence: CASRGSGSVNTEAFF.

The rearrangement joins TRBV4-1 to TRBJ1-6; TRBD1 matches 8 bases. CDR3 length: 16 residues. The V gene end was trimmed by 1 base and the J gene end by 7 bases; junction bases not matched to a gene: 6. Germline V CDR1 and CDR2: MGHRA, YSYEKL. CDR3 residues: CASSQGQGQLNSPLHF. The DNA of the CDR3 is TGCGCCAGCAGCCAAGGACAGGGGCAGCTCAATTCACCCCTCCACTTT.

This clone appeared once. The rearrangement links TRBV12-5 to TRBJ2-1; 15 positions agree with TRBD2. CDR3 length equals 17 residues. The ends lost 7 bases at V and 3 bases at J; junction bases unmatched: 7. Germline loops: CDR1 LGHNT, CDR2 FRNRAP. As DNA, the CDR3 is TGTGCTAGTGCCGGGGGACTAGCGGGAGGATTCTACAATGAGCAGTTCTTC. Protein product: CASAGGLAGGFYNEQFF.